This T cell receptor beta chain emerged from a study of T cell repertoires in cytomegalovirus infection (dated by TCRdb to the late 2010s). About the investigation overall: Peptide stimulations targeted recently identified HLA-C-restricted CMV epitopes, whose presentation resists viral immunomodulation, together with well-studied HLA-B-restricted epitopes. The HLA type of each donor mattered for the analysis, because public TCR beta signatures pointed to carriage of CMV infection along with the matching HLA type.

Interpreted using the paper, the treatment or condition label stands for: in vitro stimulation with specific CMV peptide epitopes to enrich CMV-specific T cells. The paper's findings and limits, for the study overall: The ex vivo response was dominated by HLA-C-restricted CMV-specific TCR beta clonotypes, and the single most frequent clonotype in two of eight donors was supplied by these HLA-C-restricted clonotypes. Cumulative frequency of public TCR beta family members discriminated carriers of CMV infection plus the relevant HLA type in this cohort and an independent 352-donor cohort.

Sequencing was performed on an Illumina HiSeq 1500. The public reads were reanalyzed by TCRdb: fastp trimming at Q25, MiXCR alignment, in-frame beta chains only. Identical CDR3 protein sequences are pooled into one entry, listed with their most common genes and DNA. The sample table lists 550,000 to 700,000 distinct CDR3 sequences, approximately 40% of them with a count of one. Clones ranked in the top ten supply 48% of the sample. To note about this clonotype: Its antigen has not been determined. No base-level quality is on record; no much larger clone is a single base apart.

The CDR3 runs 15 residues from the cysteine to the phenylalanine. Of the read, only the CDR3 DNA is kept; its 45 bases are in frame from base 1. The germline V gene yields SGHVT for CDR1 and SQSDAQ for CDR2. A distance of 14 bases separates the germline ends of V and J, which lose 5 bases and 0 bases respectively. The receptor comes from a human donor in good health (CMV status not recorded). Some clones in this sample may be carry-over from other donors' samples. The specimen was cultured PBMCs, collected from culture after CMV antigen stimulation. The chain was built from TRBV7-4 and TRBJ2-7; a tentative D match to TRBD2 spans 5 bases. The CDR3 loop reads CASSPPQRSSYEQYF. The bases are TGTGCCAGCAGCCCACCGCAGCGGAGCTCCTACGAGCAGTACTTC.